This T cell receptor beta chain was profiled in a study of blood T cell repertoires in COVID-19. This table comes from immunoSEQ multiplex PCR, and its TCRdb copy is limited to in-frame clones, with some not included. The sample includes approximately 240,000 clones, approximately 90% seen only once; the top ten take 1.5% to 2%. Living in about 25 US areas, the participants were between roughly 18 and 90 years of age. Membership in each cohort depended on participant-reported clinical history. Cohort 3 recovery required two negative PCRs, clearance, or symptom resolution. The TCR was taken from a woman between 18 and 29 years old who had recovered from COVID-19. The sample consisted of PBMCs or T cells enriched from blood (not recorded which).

This CDR3 reads CASSWTGLDLGTQYF. CDR3 coding DNA: TGTGCCAGTAGCTGGACAGGACTGGACCTCGGGACCCAGTACTTC. This chain connects TRBV19 to TRBJ2-5; TRBD1 agrees at 7 bases. The CDR3 totals 15 residues. V gave up 6 bases and J gave up 7 bases; unmatched junction bases: 14. In germline, CDR1 is LNHDA, CDR2 SQIVND (reference sequence). Combining the CDR3 with reference TRBV19 and TRBJ2-5 gives the whole variable domain DGGITQSPKYLFRKEGQNVTLSCEQNLNHDAMYWYRQDPGQGLRLIYYSQIVNDFQKGDIAEGYSVSREKKESFPLTVTSAQKNPTAFYLCASSWTGLDLGTQYFGPGTRLLVL.